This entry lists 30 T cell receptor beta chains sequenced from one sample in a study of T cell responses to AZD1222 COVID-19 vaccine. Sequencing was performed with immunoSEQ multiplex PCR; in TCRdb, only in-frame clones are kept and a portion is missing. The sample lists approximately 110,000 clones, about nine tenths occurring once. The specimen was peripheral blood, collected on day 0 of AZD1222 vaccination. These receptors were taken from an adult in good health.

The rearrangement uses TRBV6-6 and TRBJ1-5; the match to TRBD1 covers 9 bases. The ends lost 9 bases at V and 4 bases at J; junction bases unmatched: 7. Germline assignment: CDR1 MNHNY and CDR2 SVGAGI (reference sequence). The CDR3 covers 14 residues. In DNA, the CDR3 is TGTGCCAGTAATGACAGGGGGGCTAATCAGCCCCAGCATTTT. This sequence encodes CASNDRGANQPQHF.

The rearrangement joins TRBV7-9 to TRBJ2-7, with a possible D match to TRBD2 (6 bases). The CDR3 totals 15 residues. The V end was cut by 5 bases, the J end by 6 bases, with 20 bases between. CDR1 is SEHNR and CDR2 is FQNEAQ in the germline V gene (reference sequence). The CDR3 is CASSPRDSLGGEQYF. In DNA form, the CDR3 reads TGTGCCAGCAGCCCCCGGGACTCCCTGGGCGGCGAGCAGTACTTC.

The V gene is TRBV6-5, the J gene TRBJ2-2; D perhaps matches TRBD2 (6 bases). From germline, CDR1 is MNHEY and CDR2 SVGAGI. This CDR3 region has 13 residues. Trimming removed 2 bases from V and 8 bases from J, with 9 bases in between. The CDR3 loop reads CASSYGGGGELFF. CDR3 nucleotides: TGTGCCAGCAGTTACGGGGGAGGAGGGGAGCTGTTTTTT.

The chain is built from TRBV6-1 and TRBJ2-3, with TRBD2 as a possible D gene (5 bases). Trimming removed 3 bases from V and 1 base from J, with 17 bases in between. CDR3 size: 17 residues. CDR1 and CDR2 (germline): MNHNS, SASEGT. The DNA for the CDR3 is TGTGCCAGCAGTGACAGACGAGGGTGGGGAGGCACAGATACGCAGTATTTT. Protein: CASSDRRGWGGTDTQYF.

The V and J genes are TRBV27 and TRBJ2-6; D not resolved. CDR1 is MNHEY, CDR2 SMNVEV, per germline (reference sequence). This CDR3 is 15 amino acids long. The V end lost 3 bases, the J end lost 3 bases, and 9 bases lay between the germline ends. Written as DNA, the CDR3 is TGTGCCAGCAGTTTCCCCCCCCTTGGGGCCAACGTCCTGACTTTC. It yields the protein CASSFPPLGANVLTF.

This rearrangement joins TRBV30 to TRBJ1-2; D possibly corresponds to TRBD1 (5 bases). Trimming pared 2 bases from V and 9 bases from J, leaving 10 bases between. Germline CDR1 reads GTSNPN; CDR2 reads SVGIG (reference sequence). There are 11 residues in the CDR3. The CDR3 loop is CAWSHQGRYTF. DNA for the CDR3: TGTGCCTGGAGTCACCAGGGTCGCTACACCTTC.

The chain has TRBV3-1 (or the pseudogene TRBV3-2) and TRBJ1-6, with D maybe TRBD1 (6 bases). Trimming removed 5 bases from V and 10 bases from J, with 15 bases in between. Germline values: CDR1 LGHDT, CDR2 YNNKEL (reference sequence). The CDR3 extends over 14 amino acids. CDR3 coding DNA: TGTGCCAGCAGCGAAGGGGGGGGCGGCTCACCCCTCCACTTT. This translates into CASSEGGGGSPLHF.

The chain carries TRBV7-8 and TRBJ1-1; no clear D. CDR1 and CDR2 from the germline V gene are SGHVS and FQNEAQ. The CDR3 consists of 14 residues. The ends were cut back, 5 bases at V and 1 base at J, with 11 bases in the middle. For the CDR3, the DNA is TGTGCCAGCAGCGTCACCGAAAGGAACACTGAAGCTTTCTTT. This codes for CASSVTERNTEAFF.

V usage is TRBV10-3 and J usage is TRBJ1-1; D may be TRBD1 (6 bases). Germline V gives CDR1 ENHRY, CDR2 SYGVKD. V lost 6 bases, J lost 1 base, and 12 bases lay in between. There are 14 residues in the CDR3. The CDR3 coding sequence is TGTGCCATCAGCGCCGGGACAAAGAACACTGAAGCTTTCTTT. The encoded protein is CAISAGTKNTEAFF.

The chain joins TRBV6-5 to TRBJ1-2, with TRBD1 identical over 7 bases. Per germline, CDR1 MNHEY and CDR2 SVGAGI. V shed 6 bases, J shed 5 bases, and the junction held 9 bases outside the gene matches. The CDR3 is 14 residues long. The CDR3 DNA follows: TGTGCCAGCAGCAGACAGGGAGCCCAATATGGCTACACCTTC. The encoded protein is CASSRQGAQYGYTF.

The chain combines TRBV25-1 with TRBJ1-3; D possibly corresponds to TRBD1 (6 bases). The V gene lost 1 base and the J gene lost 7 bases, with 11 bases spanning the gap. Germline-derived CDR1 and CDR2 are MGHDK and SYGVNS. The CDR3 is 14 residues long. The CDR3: CASSEFGRGNTIYF. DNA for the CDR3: TGTGCCAGCAGTGAATTCGGCAGGGGCAACACCATATATTTT.

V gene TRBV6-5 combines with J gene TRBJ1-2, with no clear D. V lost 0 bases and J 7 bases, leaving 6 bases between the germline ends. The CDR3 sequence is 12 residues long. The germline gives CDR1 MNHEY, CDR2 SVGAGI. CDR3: CASSYSSRGYTF. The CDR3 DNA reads TGTGCCAGCAGTTACTCGTCGCGTGGCTACACCTTC.

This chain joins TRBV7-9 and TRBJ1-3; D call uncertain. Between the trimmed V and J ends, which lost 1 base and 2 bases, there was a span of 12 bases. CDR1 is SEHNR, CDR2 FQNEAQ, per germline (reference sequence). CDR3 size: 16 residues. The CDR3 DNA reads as TGTGCCAGCAGCTTAGGAGTCGGTGGAACTGGAAACACCATATATTTT. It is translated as CASSLGVGGTGNTIYF.

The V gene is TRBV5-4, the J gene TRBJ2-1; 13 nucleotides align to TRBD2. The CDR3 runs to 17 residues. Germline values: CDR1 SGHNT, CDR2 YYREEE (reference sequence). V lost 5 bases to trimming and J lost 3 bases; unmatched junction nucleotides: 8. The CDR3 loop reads CASSYTRTSGGYNEQFF. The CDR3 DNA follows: TGTGCCAGCAGTTACACACGGACTAGCGGGGGCTACAATGAGCAGTTCTTC.

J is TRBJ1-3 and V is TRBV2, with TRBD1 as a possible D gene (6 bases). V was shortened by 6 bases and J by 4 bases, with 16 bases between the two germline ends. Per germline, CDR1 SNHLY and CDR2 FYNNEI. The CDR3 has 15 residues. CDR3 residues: CASSQGQAGGNTIYF. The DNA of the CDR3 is TGTGCCAGCAGCCAGGGACAAGCTGGGGGAAACACCATATATTTT.

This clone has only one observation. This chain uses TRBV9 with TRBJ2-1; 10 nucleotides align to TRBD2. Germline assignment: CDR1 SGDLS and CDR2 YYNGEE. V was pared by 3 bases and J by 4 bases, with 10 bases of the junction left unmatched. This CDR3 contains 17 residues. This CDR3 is CASSGLLAGGGYNEQFF. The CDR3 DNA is TGTGCCAGCAGCGGGCTCTTAGCGGGAGGTGGGTACAATGAGCAGTTCTTC. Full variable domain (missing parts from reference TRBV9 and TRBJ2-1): DSGVTQTPKHLITATGQRVTLRCSPRSGDLSVYWYQQSLDQGLQFLIQYYNGEERAKGNILERFSAQQFPDLHSELNLSSLELGDSALYFCASSGLLAGGGYNEQFFGPGTRLTVL.

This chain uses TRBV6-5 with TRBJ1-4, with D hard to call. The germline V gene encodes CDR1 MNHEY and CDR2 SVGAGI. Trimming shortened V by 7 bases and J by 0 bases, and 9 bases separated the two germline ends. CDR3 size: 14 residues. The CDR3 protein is CASTFTATNEKLFF. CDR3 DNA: TGTGCCAGCACCTTCACGGCAACTAATGAAAAACTGTTTTTT.

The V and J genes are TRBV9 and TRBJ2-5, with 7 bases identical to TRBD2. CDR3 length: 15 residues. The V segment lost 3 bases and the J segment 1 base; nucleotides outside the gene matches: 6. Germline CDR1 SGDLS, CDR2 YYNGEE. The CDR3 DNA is TGTGCCAGCAGCGGTGATTGGGGGGGCCAAGAGACCCAGTACTTC. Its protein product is CASSGDWGGQETQYF.

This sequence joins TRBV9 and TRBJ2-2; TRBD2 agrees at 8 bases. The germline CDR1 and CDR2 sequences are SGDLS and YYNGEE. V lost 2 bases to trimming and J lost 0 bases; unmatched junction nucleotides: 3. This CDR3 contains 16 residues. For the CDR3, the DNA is TGTGCCAGCAGCGTTGCGGGAGGCGCGAACACCGGGGAGCTGTTTTTT. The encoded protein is CASSVAGGANTGELFF.

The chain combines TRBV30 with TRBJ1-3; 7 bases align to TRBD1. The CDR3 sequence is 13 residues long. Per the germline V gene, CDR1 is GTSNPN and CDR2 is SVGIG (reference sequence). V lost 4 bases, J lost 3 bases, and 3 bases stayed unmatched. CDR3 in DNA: TGTGCCTGGAACAGGGACAGTGGAAACACCATATATTTT. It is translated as CAWNRDSGNTIYF.

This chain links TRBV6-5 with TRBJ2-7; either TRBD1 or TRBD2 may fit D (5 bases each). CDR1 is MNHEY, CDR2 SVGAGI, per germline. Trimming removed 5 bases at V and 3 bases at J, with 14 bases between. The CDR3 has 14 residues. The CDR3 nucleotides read TGTGCCAGCAGTACGGGGACGTCCTACTACGAGCAGTACTTC. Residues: CASSTGTSYYEQYF.

CDR3 amino acids: CASSLAGTGRSTLHF. Written as DNA, the CDR3 is TGCGCCAGCAGCTTGGCGGGCACGGGCAGGTCGACCCTCCACTTT. The chain couples TRBV5-1 to TRBJ1-6; D is ambiguous. This CDR3 is 15 amino acids long. Per the germline V gene, CDR1 is SGHRS and CDR2 is YFSETQ. Trimming took 0 bases from V and 14 from J, leaving 18 bases between them.

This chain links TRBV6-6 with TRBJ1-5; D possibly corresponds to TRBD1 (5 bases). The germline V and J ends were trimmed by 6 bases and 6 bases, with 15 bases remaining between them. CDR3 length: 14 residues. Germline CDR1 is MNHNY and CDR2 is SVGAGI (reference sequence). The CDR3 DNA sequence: TGTGCCAGCAGGGATGGGGCGGGGAGTCAGCCCCAGCATTTT. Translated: CASRDGAGSQPQHF.

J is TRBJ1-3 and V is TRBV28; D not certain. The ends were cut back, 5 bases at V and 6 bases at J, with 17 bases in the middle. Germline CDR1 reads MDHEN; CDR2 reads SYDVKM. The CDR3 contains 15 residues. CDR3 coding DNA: TGTGCCAGCAGTCCCCCCGCCCCCGCGATAAACACCATATATTTT. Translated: CASSPPAPAINTIYF.

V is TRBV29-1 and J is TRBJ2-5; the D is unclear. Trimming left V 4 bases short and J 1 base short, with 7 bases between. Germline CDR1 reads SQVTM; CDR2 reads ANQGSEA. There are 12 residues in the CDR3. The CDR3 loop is CSVAYSQETQYF. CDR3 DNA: TGCAGCGTTGCTTACAGCCAAGAGACCCAGTACTTC. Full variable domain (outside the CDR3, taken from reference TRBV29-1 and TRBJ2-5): SAVISQKPSRDICQRGTSLTIQCQVDSQVTMMFWYRQQPGQSLTLIATANQGSEATYESGFVIDKFPISRPNLTFSTLTVSNMSPEDSSIYLCSVAYSQETQYFGPGTRLLVL.

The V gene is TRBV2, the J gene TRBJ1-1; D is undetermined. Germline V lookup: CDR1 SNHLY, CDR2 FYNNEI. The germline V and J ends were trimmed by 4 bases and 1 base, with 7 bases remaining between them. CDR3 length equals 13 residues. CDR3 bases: TGTGCCAGCAGTGTCGAGGGGAACACTGAAGCTTTCTTT. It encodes CASSVEGNTEAFF.

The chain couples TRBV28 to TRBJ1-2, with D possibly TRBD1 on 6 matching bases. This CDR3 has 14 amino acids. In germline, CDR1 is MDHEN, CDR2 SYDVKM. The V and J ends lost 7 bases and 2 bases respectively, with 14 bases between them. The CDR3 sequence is CASKLTGTNYGYTF. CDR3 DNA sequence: TGTGCCAGCAAACTCACAGGGACCAACTATGGCTACACCTTC.

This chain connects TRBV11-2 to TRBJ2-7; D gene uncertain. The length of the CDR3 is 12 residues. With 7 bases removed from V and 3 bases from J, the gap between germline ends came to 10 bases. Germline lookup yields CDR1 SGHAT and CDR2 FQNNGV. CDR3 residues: CASKGRDYEQYF. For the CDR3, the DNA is TGTGCCAGCAAGGGTAGGGACTACGAGCAGTACTTC.

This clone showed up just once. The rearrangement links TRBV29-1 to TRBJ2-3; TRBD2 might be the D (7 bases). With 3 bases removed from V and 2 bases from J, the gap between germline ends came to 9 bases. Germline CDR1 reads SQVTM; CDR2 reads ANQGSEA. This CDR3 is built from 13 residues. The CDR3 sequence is CSVERGPTDTQYF. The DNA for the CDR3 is TGCAGCGTTGAGCGGGGGCCCACAGATACGCAGTATTTT.

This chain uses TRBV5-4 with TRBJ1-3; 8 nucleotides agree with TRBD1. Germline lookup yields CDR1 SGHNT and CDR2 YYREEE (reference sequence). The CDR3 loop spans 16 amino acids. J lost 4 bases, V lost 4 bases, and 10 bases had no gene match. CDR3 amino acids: CASSTSLTGAGNTIYF. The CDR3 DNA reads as TGTGCCAGCAGCACCTCGCTGACAGGGGCAGGAAACACCATATATTTT.